The subject of this entry is one T cell receptor beta chain. Antigen unknown. Expressed TCRB transcripts were sequenced after all isolated RNA was converted to cDNA. The data were produced by immunoSEQ multiplex PCR, yet TCRdb's version contains in-frame clones alone and is incomplete. Among a few hundred thousand clones, around 16% were seen once, and the ten largest hold about 0.02%. The data are from a study of beta chain features in type 1 diabetes. Study context: Over all samples combined, 107,917,701 sorted cells were examined. Points from the study as a whole: All four CD4+ subsets from Type 1 diabetes patients carried moderately but significantly shorter TCRB CDR3s.

The V segment lost 6 bases and the J segment 5 bases; nucleotides outside the gene matches: 6. This CDR3 is 14 amino acids long. In germline, CDR1 is SEHNR, CDR2 FQNEAQ (reference sequence). The clonotype was recovered from a woman younger than 30 in good health. The V gene is TRBV7-9, the J gene TRBJ2-5, with 10 bases aligning to TRBD1. The specimen sequenced was naive CD4+ T cells from blood. The CDR3 sequence is CASREDRGTETQYF. The CDR3 DNA is TGTGCCAGCAGGGAGGACAGGGGGACCGAGACCCAGTACTTC.